This T cell receptor beta chain derives from a study of OX40 agonist ivuxolimab in advanced cancers. The overall study: Clinicians treated patients with ivuxolimab, an agonistic anti-OX40 (CD134) antibody. Dose-escalation patients were diagnosed with hepatocellular carcinoma, melanoma, renal cell cancer or head and neck cancer. Findings and limits, study-wide: CD4+ and CD8+ blood T cells expanded clonally by week 6 at 0.1 to 3.0 mg/kg. The authors also found low normalized T-cell clonal expansion in some nonresponders.

TCRdb's table, derived via immunoSEQ multiplex PCR, lists solely in-frame clones and lacks some. The table records roughly 90,000 clones, approximately 91% of them present only once. V was trimmed by 4 bases and J by 0 bases, leaving 13 bases between them. In germline, CDR1 is MGHDK, CDR2 SYGVNS. The CDR3 runs 16 residues. Note on this clone: Antigen: not known.

The material sequenced was CD4+ or CD8+ T cells sorted from blood, taken in a trial of the OX40 agonist ivuxolimab. V and J are TRBV25-1 and TRBJ2-1; D remains ambiguous. The TCR comes from an adult with an advanced solid tumor such as melanoma, head and neck, liver or kidney cancer. The CDR3 coding sequence is TGTGCCAGCAGTGGCCCAAGCGCGAGCTCCTACAATGAGCAGTTCTTC. Translated, it gives CASSGPSASSYNEQFF.